This paragraph covers one T cell receptor beta chain sequence. Its matching antigen is unknown. V lost 5 bases and J 2 bases, leaving 17 bases between the germline ends. The germline V gene has CDR1 SGHVS and CDR2 FQNEAQ. The CDR3 length is 16 residues. These data belong to a study of blood T cells in healthy people across ages. General study points: PBMC samples, being unsorted, prevented any conclusive comparison of naive and antigen-experienced cells.

Sample-barcoded 5' priming and a J-beta primer mix drove a second PCR of roughly 6 to 12 cycles. Each CDR3 protein is one row after TCRdb ran MiXCR on the 5' RACE reads. The table lists approximately 880,000 distinct CDR3 sequences, about 48% of them singletons. The clonotype originates from a man aged 25 to 40 in good health. Sequencing was carried out using blood. This sequence joins TRBV7-8 and TRBJ2-3; a weak D match, TRBD1 (6 bases). The DNA of the CDR3 is TGTGCCAGCAGCACCCGCAGGGGTTCTCCCACAGATACGCAGTATTTT. It encodes CASSTRRGSPTDTQYF.